The 29 T cell receptor beta chains presented below share a single source sample, sequenced in a study of OX40 agonist ivuxolimab in advanced cancers. The receptor library was made with the immunoSEQ multiplex PCR assay. TCRdb took over this immuneACCESS table, retaining in-frame rearrangements with V and J assigned. Such tables are incomplete; in checked studies, under half of the missing clones stem from an unresolved V gene, and the remainder is unexplained. Recorded for this sample are under 85,000 clones; approximately 89% of them occurred a single time. The ten largest account for under 0.7% of the sample. The input for sequencing was CD4+ or CD8+ T cells sorted from blood, taken in a trial of the OX40 agonist ivuxolimab. The receptors stem from an adult with an advanced solid tumor such as melanoma, head and neck, liver or kidney cancer.

The V gene is TRBV10-3, the J gene TRBJ1-2, with 7 bases aligning to TRBD1. This CDR3 has 14 amino acids. The germline gives CDR1 ENHRY, CDR2 SYGVKD. The V and J ends lost 5 bases and 3 bases, in that order; junction bases with no gene match: 6. CDR3 sequence: CAISTGDLDYGYTF. CDR3 nucleotides: TGTGCCATCAGTACAGGGGACTTGGACTATGGCTACACCTTC.

This clone has only a few counts. The genes are TRBV19 and TRBJ2-7, with TRBD1 identical over 12 bases. Trimming took 6 bases from V and 7 from J; bases not matched to a gene: 7. The CDR3 length is 14 residues. CDR1 is LNHDA and CDR2 is SQIVND in the germline V gene (reference sequence). CDR3 protein: CASSPGQGAGEQYF. Written as DNA, the CDR3 is TGTGCCAGTAGCCCGGGACAGGGGGCGGGGGAGCAGTACTTC.

V gene TRBV5-8 combines with J gene TRBJ1-4; TRBD1 is a possible D gene (6 bases). V dropped 1 base and J dropped 7 bases, with 14 bases sitting between them. The germline V gene has CDR1 SGHTS and CDR2 YDEGEE. CDR3 length: 15 amino acids. The CDR3 sequence is CASSLYRGASEKLFF. The CDR3 DNA follows: TGTGCCAGCAGCTTGTACCGGGGGGCTAGTGAAAAACTGTTTTTT.

In regard to this clone: A read error may produce the germline difference seen at one junction end. The V call is TRBV5-1, the J call TRBJ1-3; no reliable D call. The CDR3 extends over 14 amino acids. Looked up from germline, CDR1 is SGHRS and CDR2 is YFSETQ. The CDR3 nucleotides are TGCGCCAGCAGCGGTACCTCCTCTGGAAACACCGTATATTTT. It is translated as CASSGTSSGNTVYF.

The chain employs TRBV15 and TRBJ1-2, with 9 bases identical to TRBD1. V trimming: 1 base; J trimming: 4 bases; junction bases outside the gene matches: 4. The CDR3 loop spans 15 amino acids. Germline V gene data show CDR1 as LNHNV and CDR2 as YYDKDF (reference sequence). The CDR3 region has the DNA TGTGCCACCAGCAGAGGCCGGGACAGGGTCTATGGCTACACCTTC. This sequence encodes CATSRGRDRVYGYTF.

This clone was counted only a few times. This sequence joins TRBV5-1 and TRBJ2-1; 10 nucleotides align to TRBD2. The CDR3 has 17 residues. V lost 3 bases, J lost 3 bases, and 9 bases stayed unmatched. Germline V gene sequence: CDR1 SGHRS, CDR2 YFSETQ. CDR3 in DNA: TGCGCCAGCAGCTGGGGCGGTCAGCGGGGGGGCTACAATGAGCAGTTCTTC. It is translated as CASSWGGQRGGYNEQFF.

The chain has TRBV7-8 and TRBJ1-1, with 11 positions matching TRBD1. The V segment lost 1 base and the J segment 11 bases; nucleotides outside the gene matches: 6. CDR1 and CDR2 (germline): SGHVS, FQNEAQ. This CDR3 has 14 residues. The CDR3 spells CASSLGGTGGLAFF. The CDR3 DNA follows: TGTGCCAGCAGCTTAGGGGGGACAGGGGGATTGGCTTTCTTT. Complete variable domain (other parts from reference TRBV7-8 and TRBJ1-1): GAGVSQSPRYKVAKRGQDVALRCDPISGHVSLFWYQQALGQGPEFLTYFQNEAQLDKSGLPSDRFFAERPEGSVSTLKIQRTQQEDSAVYLCASSLGGTGGLAFFGQGTRLTVV.

V gene TRBV7-8 combines with J gene TRBJ1-1; D unresolved. Germline assignment: CDR1 SGHVS and CDR2 FQNEAQ. Between the trimmed V and J ends, which lost 5 bases and 0 bases, there was a span of 13 bases. The CDR3 spans 15 residues. The CDR3 nucleotides read TGTGCCAGCAGCGGACCCGGGATGTTGAACACTGAAGCTTTCTTT. It specifies CASSGPGMLNTEAFF. Full variable domain (rest looked up from reference TRBV7-8 and TRBJ1-1): GAGVSQSPRYKVAKRGQDVALRCDPISGHVSLFWYQQALGQGPEFLTYFQNEAQLDKSGLPSDRFFAERPEGSVSTLKIQRTQQEDSAVYLCASSGPGMLNTEAFFGQGTRLTVV.

V is TRBV28 and J is TRBJ1-4; 8 bases fit TRBD1. In germline, CDR1 is MDHEN, CDR2 SYDVKM. The CDR3 runs 14 residues. After removal of 3 bases from V and 13 bases from J, the junction contained 10 bases not matched to a gene. This CDR3 reads CASSFGQGARGLFF. For the CDR3, the DNA is TGTGCCAGCAGTTTCGGCCAGGGGGCTAGGGGACTGTTTTTT. The full variable domain, with the rest looked up from reference TRBV28 and TRBJ1-4, is DVKVTQSSRYLVKRTGEKVFLECVQDMDHENMFWYRQDPGLGLRLIYFSYDVKMKEKGDIPEGYSVSREKKERFSLILESASTNQTSMYLCASSFGQGARGLFFGSGTQLSVL.

This sequence joins TRBV5-1 and TRBJ2-5; TRBD2 aligns across 7 bases. V gave up 0 bases and J gave up 3 bases; unmatched junction bases: 8. This CDR3 region has 16 residues. The germline gives CDR1 SGHRS, CDR2 YFSETQ. CDR3 in amino acids: CASSLESGAWEETQYF. In nucleotides, the CDR3 is TGCGCCAGCAGCTTGGAAAGCGGGGCTTGGGAAGAGACCCAGTACTTC. Based on the CDR3 plus reference TRBV5-1 and TRBJ2-5, the full variable domain is KAGVTQTPRYLIKTRGQQVTLSCSPISGHRSVSWYQQTPGQGLQFLFEYFSETQRNKGNFPGRFSGRQFSNSRSEMNVSTLELGDSALYLCASSLESGAWEETQYFGPGTRLLVL.

In regard to this clone: The germline gene is not matched at one end of the junction; a read error may be the cause. This CDR3 is CASSRDEPGPQDF. The CDR3 region has the DNA TGTGCCAGCAGCAGGGATGAACCGGGACCCCAAGATTTT. The rearrangement uses TRBV5-4 and TRBJ2-3; D may match TRBD1 or TRBD2 (5 bases each). CDR3 length: 13 residues. Germline CDR1 is SGHNT and CDR2 is YYREEE (reference sequence).

The chain recombines TRBV18 with TRBJ1-1; no firm D call. CDR3 length: 15 amino acids. Germline CDR1 KGHSH, CDR2 LQKENI. V was shortened by 2 bases and J by 0 bases, with 10 bases between the two germline ends. The CDR3 nucleotides read TGTGCCAGCTCACCAGGGTCGGGGATGAACACTGAAGCTTTCTTT. Its translation: CASSPGSGMNTEAFF.

This chain links TRBV6-5 with TRBJ2-1; D not resolved. Trimming cost V 2 bases and J 0 bases, with 8 bases left between them. CDR3 length: 15 amino acids. The germline V gene encodes CDR1 MNHEY and CDR2 SVGAGI. CDR3 sequence reads: CASSYRAYSYNEQFF. The CDR3 bases are TGTGCCAGCAGTTACCGGGCCTACTCCTACAATGAGCAGTTCTTC.

This clone was detected once. This chain connects TRBV6-5 to TRBJ2-1, with 8 bases that match TRBD2. The CDR3 sequence is 14 residues long. V dropped 5 bases and J dropped 7; count of bases not matched to a gene: 7. Germline V gene data show CDR1 as MNHEY and CDR2 as SVGAGI. The CDR3 spells CASSRYRGGNEQFF. CDR3 DNA: TGTGCCAGCAGTCGGTACCGGGGGGGTAATGAGCAGTTCTTC.

This clone has only one observation. The chain joins TRBV29-1 to TRBJ2-2; D possibly corresponds to TRBD2 (5 bases). Germline V gives CDR1 SQVTM, CDR2 ANQGSEA. V was shortened by 4 bases and J by 7 bases, with 7 bases between the two germline ends. This CDR3 comprises 11 residues. Here the CDR3 DNA reads TGCAGCGTTGCCGGGATCGGGGAGCTGTTTTTT. It specifies CSVAGIGELFF.

The rearrangement joins TRBV10-2 to TRBJ2-7; D is perhaps TRBD1 (5 bases). The CDR3 extends over 14 amino acids. The germline CDR1 and CDR2 sequences are WSHSY and SAAADI. V was trimmed by 2 bases and J by 0 bases, leaving 8 bases between them. In DNA, the CDR3 is TGCGCCAGCAGTGAGGGGGCAGTCTCCTACGAGCAGTACTTC. Residues: CASSEGAVSYEQYF.

CDR3 coding DNA: TGTGCCAGCAGTCCCACTGCAGGGGGCCGGTCAAACACCATATATTTT. Protein: CASSPTAGGRSNTIYF. The rearrangement links TRBV6-6 to TRBJ1-3; 8 bases are a match to TRBD1. The CDR3 is 16 amino acids. Looked up from germline, CDR1 is MNHNY and CDR2 is SVGAGI (reference sequence). V dropped 5 bases and J dropped 6; count of bases not matched to a gene: 12.

The V gene is TRBV5-1, the J gene TRBJ1-1, with TRBD1 as a possible D gene (6 bases). CDR3 length: 16 residues. V was cut by 4 bases and J by 5 bases, with 21 bases left in between. Germline CDR1 is SGHRS and CDR2 is YFSETQ. CDR3 bases: TGCGCCAGCAGCCTCGCAGTTGGGCGGGGGCATACTGAAGCTTTCTTT. Amino acids: CASSLAVGRGHTEAFF.

The chain has TRBV11-2 and TRBJ2-3; TRBD2 is a possible D gene (5 bases). There are 16 residues in the CDR3. Germline V gene data show CDR1 as SGHAT and CDR2 as FQNNGV. The V gene lost 5 bases and the J gene lost 0 bases, with 15 bases spanning the gap. DNA for the CDR3: TGTGCCAGCAGCCCCTCTGGACTCAGGAGCACAGATACGCAGTATTTT. It encodes CASSPSGLRSTDTQYF.

This chain links TRBV6-5 with TRBJ2-7; D might be TRBD2 (5 bases). Germline V gene sequence: CDR1 MNHEY, CDR2 SVGAGI. This CDR3 has 11 amino acids. V lost 7 bases, J lost 6 bases, and 10 bases lay in between. The CDR3 DNA reads TGTGCCAGCACGAGAGGAGGCGAGCAGTACTTC. This sequence encodes CASTRGGEQYF.

The genes are TRBV28 and TRBJ1-4; TRBD1 agrees at 8 bases. This CDR3 spans 13 amino acids. The V gene end was trimmed by 6 bases and the J gene end by 3 bases; junction bases not matched to a gene: 0. The germline gives CDR1 MDHEN, CDR2 SYDVKM. The DNA for the CDR3 is TGTGCCAGCAGGGACAGGGCTAATGAAAAACTGTTTTTT. Its protein is CASRDRANEKLFF.

The gene calls are TRBV5-6 and TRBJ2-5; D ambiguous. Germline CDR1 SGHDT, CDR2 YYEEEE. This CDR3 is built from 13 residues. Trimming took off 1 base at V and 0 bases at J, with 4 bases between the two ends. CDR3 nucleotide sequence: TGTGCCAGCAGCTTGACAGACCAAGAGACCCAGTACTTC. This gives the protein CASSLTDQETQYF.

The V and J genes are TRBV5-1 and TRBJ2-5; 9 bases match TRBD2. The V and J ends lost 4 bases and 1 base, in that order; junction bases with no gene match: 5. The length of the CDR3 is 15 residues. Germline CDR1 SGHRS, CDR2 YFSETQ. CDR3 DNA: TGCGCCAGCAGCATCTTTAGCGGGGGCCAAGAGACCCAGTACTTC. It yields the protein CASSIFSGGQETQYF.

This chain joins TRBV20-1 and TRBJ1-2; D remains ambiguous. CDR3 length: 11 residues. The germline V gene has CDR1 DFQATT and CDR2 SNEGSKA (reference sequence). V dropped 2 bases and J dropped 2 bases, with 3 bases sitting between them. CDR3 region: CSARQNYGYTF. Here the CDR3 DNA reads TGCAGTGCTAGACAGAACTATGGCTACACCTTC.

This clone was seen a few times. The chain uses TRBV5-4 and TRBJ2-3; D is perhaps TRBD1 (5 bases). Germline lookup yields CDR1 SGHNT and CDR2 YYREEE (reference sequence). The CDR3 sequence is 15 residues long. The ends were cut back, 0 bases at V and 2 bases at J, with 10 bases in the middle. The CDR3 reads CASSLDQGPTDTQYF. The DNA of the CDR3 is TGTGCCAGCAGCTTGGATCAGGGCCCCACAGATACGCAGTATTTT. Variable domain in full (rest from reference TRBV5-4 and TRBJ2-3): ETGVTQSPTHLIKTRGQQVTLRCSSQSGHNTVSWYQQALGQGPQFIFQYYREEENGRGNFPPRFSGLQFPNYSSELNVNALELDDSALYLCASSLDQGPTDTQYFGPGTRLTVL.

The chain recombines TRBV10-3 with TRBJ2-7; D remains ambiguous. This CDR3 spans 13 amino acids. Germline loops: CDR1 ENHRY, CDR2 SYGVKD. Trimming cost V 2 bases and J 2 bases, with 7 bases left between them. CDR3 bases: TGTGCCATCAGTGAGGGTCAAACCTACGAGCAGTACTTC. Its translation is CAISEGQTYEQYF.

The chain has TRBV29-1 and TRBJ2-3, with D perhaps TRBD2 (6 bases). CDR3 size: 13 residues. Trimming left V 5 bases short and J 6 bases short, with 15 bases between. CDR1 is SQVTM, CDR2 ANQGSEA, per germline. CDR3 sequence (DNA): TGCAGCGTTAGAACGGGGGTTCCGGATACGCAGTATTTT. This gives the protein CSVRTGVPDTQYF.

The chain combines TRBV10-3 with TRBJ1-5; TRBD1 aligns across 7 bases. CDR3 length: 14 amino acids. Trimming removed 6 bases from V and 0 bases from J; junction bases left unmatched: 2. Germline V lookup: CDR1 ENHRY, CDR2 SYGVKD. CDR3 in amino acids: CAIRGTASNQPQHF. In DNA, the CDR3 is TGTGCCATCAGAGGGACAGCTAGCAATCAGCCCCAGCATTTT.

This rearrangement joins TRBV5-1 to TRBJ2-7; D is possibly TRBD1 or TRBD2 (6 bases each). Germline V gene data show CDR1 as SGHRS and CDR2 as YFSETQ. Trimming stripped 2 bases from V and 3 bases from J, with 12 bases between. The CDR3 contains 14 residues. The CDR3 DNA reads TGCGCCAGCAGCTTTGGGGGGCAGAACTACGAGCAGTACTTC. Its translation: CASSFGGQNYEQYF.